Following are 13 T cell receptor beta chains from one sample sequenced in a study of cytomegalovirus exposure and HLA in healthy donors. With 60 Vbeta and 13 Jbeta primers, the PCR was carried out. Measured with immunoSEQ multiplex PCR; TCRdb has only the in-frame clones, and not every one. This sample yields 140,000 to 150,000 clones, of which around 77% are seen a single time; around 7.1% belongs to the top ten. The sequencing input was PBMCs. The receptors derive from a woman between 40 and 55 years old in good health and CMV-seropositive.

This clone was recorded a few times. The chain recombines TRBV6-6 with TRBJ1-1; 8 nucleotides align to TRBD1. From germline, CDR1 is MNHNY and CDR2 SVGAGI (reference sequence). This CDR3 region has 13 residues. The V segment lost 7 bases and the J segment 1 base; nucleotides outside the gene matches: 2. DNA of the CDR3: TGTGCCAGCACGGACAGGGCGAACACTGAAGCTTTCTTT. Translating gives CASTDRANTEAFF.

This sequence joins TRBV12-2 and TRBJ1-1; TRBD1 is the table's D call, not checked against the DNA. TRBV12-2 is described as a pseudogene. The CDR3 is made up of 18 amino acids. The CDR3 region has the DNA TGTGCAAGTCGCTTAGCCGCTAGATCCAGACAGGCATACACTGAAGCTTTCTTT. Protein: CASRLAARSRQAYTEAFF.

This chain uses TRBV11-3 with TRBJ1-1; D call uncertain. V was shortened by 1 base and J by 2 bases, with 5 bases between the two germline ends. The CDR3 has 13 residues. CDR1 and CDR2 (germline): SGHNT, YENEEA. CDR3 amino acids: CASSLVQNTEAFF. The CDR3 nucleotides read TGTGCCAGCAGCTTAGTACAAAACACTGAAGCTTTCTTT.

The chain has TRBV2 and TRBJ2-7; 7 nucleotides agree with TRBD1. This CDR3 has 12 residues. CDR1 SNHLY and CDR2 FYNNEI come from the germline V gene. V lost 7 bases, J lost 6 bases, and 6 bases stayed unmatched. The CDR3 protein is CASTKGAGEQYF. CDR3 coding DNA: TGTGCCAGCACGAAGGGGGCTGGCGAGCAGTACTTC.

The chain has TRBV9 and TRBJ1-2; D remains unclear. The V and J ends lost 3 bases and 2 bases respectively, with 11 bases between them. CDR1 is SGDLS, CDR2 YYNGEE, per germline. The CDR3 is made up of 14 amino acids. CDR3 in amino acids: CASSATEENYGYTF. CDR3 coding DNA: TGTGCCAGCAGCGCAACGGAGGAAAACTATGGCTACACCTTC.

This chain links TRBV18 with TRBJ1-2; the D gene is possibly TRBD1 (6 bases). The germline gives CDR1 KGHSH, CDR2 LQKENI. The germline V and J ends were trimmed by 3 bases and 8 bases, with 13 bases remaining between them. CDR3 length equals 13 residues. CDR3 region: CASSPRNREGYTF. The CDR3 nucleotides read TGTGCCAGCTCACCGAGAAACAGGGAGGGCTACACCTTC.

This clone came up a few times. The V gene is TRBV2, the J gene TRBJ2-7; a weak D match, TRBD1 (6 bases). V dropped 3 bases and J dropped 2 bases, with 11 bases sitting between them. The CDR3 is 14 amino acids. Germline CDR1 SNHLY, CDR2 FYNNEI. The CDR3 protein is CASSDFTGTYEQYF. The CDR3 DNA is TGTGCCAGCAGTGATTTTACAGGGACCTACGAGCAGTACTTC.

Concerning this clone itself: The junction does not match germline at one end; this may be a read error. The gene calls are TRBV29-1 and TRBJ1-2; 10 positions match TRBD1. CDR3 length: 13 amino acids. Germline V gene lookup returns CDR1 SQVTM and CDR2 ANQGSEA. The CDR3 spells CNVEQPGQGYNTF. CDR3 DNA: TGCAACGTTGAACAACCGGGACAGGGGTATAACACCTTC.

The chain joins TRBV2 to TRBJ2-1; 9 bases match TRBD1. CDR1 is SNHLY and CDR2 is FYNNEI in the germline V gene. The length of the CDR3 is 14 residues. Trimming took 7 bases from V and 5 from J; bases not matched to a gene: 6. In DNA, the CDR3 is TGTGCCAGCATCCCGGGACAGGGCAACAATGAGCAGTTCTTC. This gives the protein CASIPGQGNNEQFF.

The J gene is TRBJ2-2, the V gene TRBV7-2; 10 bases are shared with TRBD2. V lost 6 bases and J lost 4; bases outside the gene matches: 5. Germline-derived CDR1 and CDR2 are SGHTA and FQGNSA. The CDR3 totals 15 residues. CDR3 region: CASRRLAGVTGELFF. The CDR3, as DNA: TGTGCCAGCAGAAGGCTAGCGGGGGTCACCGGGGAGCTGTTTTTT. The full variable domain, with the rest looked up from reference TRBV7-2 and TRBJ2-2, is GAGVSQSPSNKVTEKGKDVELRCDPISGHTALYWYRQSLGQGLEFLIYFQGNSAPDKSGLPSDRFSAERTGGSVSTLTIQRTQQEDSAVYLCASRRLAGVTGELFFGEGSRLTVL.

This clone was observed a few times. The chain recombines TRBV5-1 with TRBJ1-1; no firm D call. The germline CDR1 and CDR2 sequences are SGHRS and YFSETQ. V dropped 0 bases and J dropped 7 bases, with 10 bases sitting between them. The CDR3 loop spans 13 amino acids. The CDR3 coding sequence is TGCGCCAGCAGCTTGGGTGTGGGAGGTGAAGCTTTCTTT. Translation gives CASSLGVGGEAFF.

The chain uses TRBV4-1 and TRBJ2-2; D is perhaps TRBD2 (7 bases). V was cut by 8 bases and J by 4 bases, with 17 bases left in between. The CDR3 sequence is 15 residues long. Germline V lookup: CDR1 MGHRA, CDR2 YSYEKL. CDR3 loop: CASAHGGGGTGELFF. The CDR3 bases are TGCGCCAGCGCCCATGGCGGGGGCGGCACCGGGGAGCTGTTTTTT.

The chain couples TRBV19 to TRBJ2-4, with D tentatively TRBD1 (6 bases). CDR1 and CDR2 from the germline V gene are LNHDA and SQIVND (reference sequence). V shed 3 bases and J shed 3 bases, with 15 bases lying between them. The CDR3 totals 16 residues. The CDR3 DNA follows: TGTGCCAGTAGTATTCTACAGGGATTACTCAAAAACATTCAGTACTTC. Residues: CASSILQGLLKNIQYF.